The rows below give T cell receptor beta chains drawn from one sample of a study of neurological immune-mediated disorders. TCRdb recomputed calls from the 5' RACE reads with MiXCR, one row per CDR3 protein. The profile shows 30,000 or so distinct CDR3 sequences, roughly 15% of them singletons. The sequenced sample was PBMCs. These receptors were collected from a man in his 70s in good health. Both conserved end residues are trimmed from each CDR3. D genes are given only for firm matches.

D	V	J	CDR3
TRBD2	TRBV20-1	TRBJ2-3	SARAGTTDTQY
TRBD1	TRBV28	TRBJ1-2	ASSGDRNGYGYT
-	TRBV5-1	TRBJ2-2	ASSLAGRSTGELF
-	TRBV28	TRBJ2-1	ASSQGFSSSYNEQF
-	TRBV9	TRBJ2-7	ASATSGVAYEQY
-	TRBV28	TRBJ2-3	ASSPPGARYGDTQY
-	TRBV6-5	TRBJ2-7	ASRTSFEQY
-	TRBV27	TRBJ2-7	ASSLGGAPSYEQY
TRBD1	TRBV10-3	TRBJ1-5	ASRQGLGNQPQH
TRBD2	TRBV4-3	TRBJ2-1	ASSQGVAGAYNEQF
-	TRBV28	TRBJ2-7	ASSVQTYEQY